Each of the 2 T cell receptor beta chains below was sequenced from the same sample in a study of T-cell memory formation after mild COVID-19. TCRdb recomputed calls from the 5' RACE reads with MiXCR, one row per CDR3 protein. Among roughly 510,000 distinct CDR3 sequences listed, around a sixth were seen once. Source material: PBMCs or a T cell subset sorted from them (not recorded which). The receptors originated from an adult woman who had mild COVID-19 (a few samples of this study predate the infection). Cell type and time point are not known.

This clonotype was counted a few times. The chain links TRBV7-3 to TRBJ2-1; D possibly corresponds to TRBD1 (5 bases). The CDR3 is made up of 15 amino acids. With 0 bases removed from V and 6 bases from J, the gap between germline ends came to 12 bases. Germline V gives CDR1 SGHTA, CDR2 FQGTGA. The CDR3 here is CASSLTSTGFNEQFF. CDR3 sequence (DNA): TGTGCCAGCAGCTTAACGTCCACAGGCTTCAATGAGCAGTTCTTC.

This clonotype was seen a few times. The rearrangement joins TRBV20-1 to TRBJ2-1; no firm D call. Germline CDR1 is DFQATT and CDR2 is SNEGSKA (reference sequence). V lost 5 bases to trimming and J lost 4 bases, with 15 bases between them. The CDR3 is made up of 14 amino acids. In nucleotides, the CDR3 is TGCAGTGCTCTTAACCTCGACTCATACAATGAGCAGTTCTTC. Translation: CSALNLDSYNEQFF.